This entry lists 12 T cell receptor beta chains sequenced from one sample in a study of blood T cells in healthy people across ages. Using a J-beta primer mix together with a sample-barcoded 5' primer, a second PCR was run for about 6 to 12 cycles. One entry per CDR3 protein, called by TCRdb with MiXCR from the 5' RACE reads. The sample lists approximately 900,000 distinct CDR3 sequences; 48% were seen once. Material for sequencing was blood. These receptors originate from a man between 25 and 39 years old in good health.

The genes are TRBV5-5 and TRBJ2-4; possible D gene TRBD2, 7 bases. CDR1 is SGHKS and CDR2 is YYEKEE in the germline V gene (reference sequence). V gave up 0 bases and J gave up 0 bases, with 22 bases separating them. The CDR3 is 20 residues long. The CDR3 sequence is CASSLEGGTFGPQAKNIQYF. The CDR3 nucleotides read TGTGCCAGCAGCTTGGAGGGGGGGACTTTCGGTCCCCAAGCCAAAAACATTCAGTACTTC.

A few counts support this clonotype. This chain joins TRBV20-1 and TRBJ2-7; 10 positions agree with TRBD1. Per germline, CDR1 DFQATT and CDR2 SNEGSKA (reference sequence). This CDR3 is 15 amino acids long. The J segment lost 6 bases and the V segment lost 1 base, leaving 9 bases of the junction unmatched. CDR3 sequence: CSARGGRTGGSEQYF. The CDR3 DNA reads TGCAGTGCTAGAGGAGGGAGGACAGGGGGTTCCGAGCAGTACTTC.

The J gene is TRBJ2-7, the V gene TRBV5-1; 14 bases match TRBD2. From germline, CDR1 is SGHRS and CDR2 YFSETQ. This CDR3 is built from 15 residues. J gave up 3 bases and V 7 bases, and 6 bases lay outside the gene matches. DNA for the CDR3: TGCGCCAGCGGAGGGGGGACTAGCGGGGGCTACGAGCAGTACTTC. It yields the protein CASGGGTSGGYEQYF. Using reference TRBV5-1 and TRBJ2-7 for the parts outside the CDR3, the full variable domain is KAGVTQTPRYLIKTRGQQVTLSCSPISGHRSVSWYQQTPGQGLQFLFEYFSETQRNKGNFPGRFSGRQFSNSRSEMNVSTLELGDSALYLCASGGGTSGGYEQYFGPGTRLTVT.

A few counts support this clonotype. CDR3 bases: TGTGCCAGCAGTGAATCTCGGTTCTATGGCTACACCTTC. It translates to CASSESRFYGYTF. The rearrangement uses TRBV25-1 and TRBJ1-2; D call uncertain. The germline V gene has CDR1 MGHDK and CDR2 SYGVNS. V was cut by 1 base and J by 4 bases, with 7 bases left in between. The CDR3 is 13 residues long.

This clonotype has a handful of counts. The rearrangement joins TRBV7-2 to TRBJ2-1; 10 nucleotides match TRBD1. Trimming removed 4 bases from V and 6 bases from J; junction bases left unmatched: 6. Germline assignment: CDR1 SGHTA and CDR2 FQGNSA. The CDR3 loop spans 15 amino acids. The CDR3 DNA sequence: TGTGCCAGCAGCTCCAGACAGGGGGCACGCAATGAGCAGTTCTTC. Translated, it gives CASSSRQGARNEQFF.

The V call is TRBV5-5, the J call TRBJ2-5; 11 nucleotides align to TRBD2. The V gene's germline CDR1 is SGHKS and CDR2 YYEKEE (reference sequence). CDR3 length equals 15 residues. V lost 3 bases to trimming and J lost 5 bases; unmatched junction nucleotides: 6. CDR3 in DNA: TGTGCCAGCAGCTCCGTAGCGGGGGGGCCGGAGACCCAGTACTTC. Translation: CASSSVAGGPETQYF.

This clonotype was counted once. The chain carries TRBV20-1 and TRBJ2-1, with D possibly TRBD1 on 6 matching bases. This CDR3 spans 16 amino acids. Trimming cost V 0 bases and J 9 bases, with 21 bases left between them. Germline V gene sequence: CDR1 DFQATT, CDR2 SNEGSKA (reference sequence). For the CDR3, the DNA is TGCAGTGCTAGAGATCGAAGCAGGGGTAGAAACGGTGAGCAGTTCTTC. Amino acids: CSARDRSRGRNGEQFF.

In the case of this clonotype: A much larger clonotype is one base distant, so this may be a read error. This rearrangement joins TRBV9 to TRBJ2-1; D not resolved. The V end lost 3 bases, the J end lost 9 bases, and 19 bases lay between the germline ends. This CDR3 has 15 residues. CDR1 is SGDLS, CDR2 YYNGEE, per germline. DNA for the CDR3: TGTGCCAGCAGCGCGACCACCCGACTGGATGGTGAGCAGTTCTTC. It codes for CASSATTRLDGEQFF. The variable domain in full, completed from reference TRBV9 and TRBJ2-1, reads DSGVTQTPKHLITATGQRVTLRCSPRSGDLSVYWYQQSLDQGLQFLIQYYNGEERAKGNILERFSAQQFPDLHSELNLSSLELGDSALYFCASSATTRLDGEQFFGPGTRLTVL.

This clonotype has a single count. The chain recombines TRBV12-3 or TRBV12-4 with TRBJ1-3, with D possibly being TRBD1 (6 bases). Trimming took off 0 bases at V and 4 bases at J, with 10 bases between the two ends. The CDR3 contains 15 residues. This CDR3 is CASSLAGRGGNTIYF. The CDR3 coding sequence is TGTGCCAGCAGTTTAGCTGGCAGGGGCGGAAACACCATATATTTT.

V usage is TRBV6-2 or TRBV6-3 and J usage is TRBJ2-2; D is possibly TRBD2 (5 bases). This CDR3 region has 15 residues. The V end was cut by 2 bases, the J end by 1 base, with 8 bases between. Germline CDR1 reads MNHEY; CDR2 reads SVGEGT. In DNA, the CDR3 is TGTGCCAGCAGTTACCAGGACTGGAACACCGGGGAGCTGTTTTTT. It translates to CASSYQDWNTGELFF.

The J gene is TRBJ2-7, the V gene TRBV11-1, with D possibly being TRBD1 (5 bases). Trimming took off 6 bases at V and 0 bases at J, with 15 bases between the two ends. The CDR3 extends over 15 amino acids. The V gene's germline CDR1 is SGHAT and CDR2 FQDESV (reference sequence). In DNA form, the CDR3 reads TGTGCCAGCAGACATGGACAATCCAGCTCCTACGAGCAGTACTTC. Protein product: CASRHGQSSSYEQYF.

This clonotype was counted once. The V call is TRBV6-1, the J call TRBJ1-4; 7 bases map to TRBD1. Germline assignment: CDR1 MNHNS and CDR2 SASEGT. CDR3 length: 14 residues. V lost 7 bases and J lost 8; bases outside the gene matches: 10. The CDR3 region has the DNA TGTGCCAGCAACCCAGGGGGGAGTGGCGAAAAACTGTTTTTT. It encodes CASNPGGSGEKLFF.